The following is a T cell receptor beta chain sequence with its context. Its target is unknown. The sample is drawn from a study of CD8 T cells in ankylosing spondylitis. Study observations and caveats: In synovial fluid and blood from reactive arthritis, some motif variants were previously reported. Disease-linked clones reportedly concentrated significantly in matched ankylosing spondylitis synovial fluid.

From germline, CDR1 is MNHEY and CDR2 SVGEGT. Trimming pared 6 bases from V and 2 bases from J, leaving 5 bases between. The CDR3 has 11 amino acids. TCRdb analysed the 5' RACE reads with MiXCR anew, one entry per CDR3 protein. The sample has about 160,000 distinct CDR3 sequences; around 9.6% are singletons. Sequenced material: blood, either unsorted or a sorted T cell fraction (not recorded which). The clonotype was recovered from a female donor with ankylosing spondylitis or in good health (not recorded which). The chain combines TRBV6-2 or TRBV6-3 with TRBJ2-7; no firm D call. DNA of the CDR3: TGTGCCAGCAGAGCAGCCTACGAGCAGTACTTC. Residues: CASRAAYEQYF.